This T cell receptor (beta chain) comes out of a study of beta chain features in type 1 diabetes. Overall study findings and caveats: Sampled from patients, naive, central memory and Treg TCRB repertoires appeared more similar than those sampled from healthy donors.

CD4+ naive, central memory, regulatory and stem cell-like memory cells were sorted via CD45RO/CCR7/CD25/CD127/CD95/CD27. There are a few counts of this clone. What it recognizes is unknown. The entirety of the isolated RNA underwent reverse transcription, so expressed TCRB transcripts were sequenced. TCRdb's copy holds only in-frame clones and misses some; the assay was immunoSEQ multiplex PCR. The repertoire holds hundreds of thousands of clones, with roughly 12% as singletons. The V segment lost 5 bases and the J segment 4 bases; nucleotides outside the gene matches: 12. The CDR3 length is 16 residues. The germline CDR1 and CDR2 sequences are MGHDK and SYGVNS.

The rearrangement links TRBV25-1 to TRBJ2-7, with 9 nucleotides matching TRBD1. The sequence was obtained from a man in his late teens or twenties in good health. The sequenced material came from naive CD4+ T cells from blood. CDR3 residues: CASSSSPGQGGYEQYF. The CDR3 DNA sequence: TGTGCCAGCAGTTCCTCGCCGGGACAGGGAGGTTACGAGCAGTACTTC.